This TCR beta chain was retrieved from a study of CXCR3-negative and CXCR3-positive naive CD8 T cells. Study-level information: Cumulative TRB read yield was approximately 135 million, averaging about 1.5 +/- 0.3 million per library.

Study-level findings and limits: TRB CDR3s of CXCR3-positive naive cells were more hydrophobic than those of CXCR3-negative naive cells. Memory cells showed distinct TRBV-TRBJ patterns, while the two naive subsets matched.

As concerns this clonotype: The antigen remains unidentified.

The authors prepared UMI-labeled TRB cDNA libraries by 5' RACE. TCRdb reprocessed the 5' RACE reads and stores each CDR3 protein as one record, lacking DNA. In all, the sample yields over 70,000 distinct CDR3 sequences. Naive CD8+ T cells showed CD45RO-CCR7+CD27+CD95-. Input material: naive CXCR3+ CD8+ T cells from blood. Subset given: CD45RO-CCR7+CD27+CD95- naive CD8+ T cells expressing CXCR3 (TNR3+). This receptor was taken from a human donor in good health. Some clones in this sample may be carry-over from other donors' samples.

CDR3 sequence: CASSSAGLAEPTDTQYF. The rearrangement joins TRBV5-1 to TRBJ2-3; TCRdb calls TRBD2, which cannot be checked without DNA. The CDR3 extends over 17 amino acids. Germline assignment: CDR1 SGHRS and CDR2 YFSETQ. Using reference TRBV5-1 and TRBJ2-3 for the parts outside the CDR3, the full variable domain is KAGVTQTPRYLIKTRGQQVTLSCSPISGHRSVSWYQQTPGQGLQFLFEYFSETQRNKGNFPGRFSGRQFSNSRSEMNVSTLELGDSALYLCASSSAGLAEPTDTQYFGPGTRLTVL.